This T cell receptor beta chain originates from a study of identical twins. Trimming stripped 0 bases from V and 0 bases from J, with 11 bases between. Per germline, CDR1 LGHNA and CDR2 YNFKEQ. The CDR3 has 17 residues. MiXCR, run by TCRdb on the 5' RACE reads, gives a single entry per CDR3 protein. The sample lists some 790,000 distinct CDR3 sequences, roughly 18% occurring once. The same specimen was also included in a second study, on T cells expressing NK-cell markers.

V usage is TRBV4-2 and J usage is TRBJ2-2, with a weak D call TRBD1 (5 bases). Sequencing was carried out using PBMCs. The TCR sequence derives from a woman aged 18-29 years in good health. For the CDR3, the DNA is TGTGCCAGCAGCCAAGATCTTGGCAGGGCGAACACCGGGGAGCTGTTTTTT. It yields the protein CASSQDLGRANTGELFF.